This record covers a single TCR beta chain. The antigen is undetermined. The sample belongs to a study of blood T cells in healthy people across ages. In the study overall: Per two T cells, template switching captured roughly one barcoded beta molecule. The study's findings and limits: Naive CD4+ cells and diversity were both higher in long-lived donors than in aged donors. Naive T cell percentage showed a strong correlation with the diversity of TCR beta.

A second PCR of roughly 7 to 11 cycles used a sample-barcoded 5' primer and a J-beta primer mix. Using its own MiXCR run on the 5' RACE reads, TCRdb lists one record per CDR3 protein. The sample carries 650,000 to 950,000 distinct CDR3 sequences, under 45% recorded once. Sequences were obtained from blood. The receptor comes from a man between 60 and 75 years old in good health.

The CDR3 DNA is TGTGCCAGCAGCTTAGCTTCGGGGAAGGATGAGCAGTTCTTC. Translating it yields CASSLASGKDEQFF. The J gene is TRBJ2-1, the V gene TRBV11-2; the D gene is possibly TRBD2 (5 bases). The CDR3 contains 14 residues. V was shortened by 1 base and J by 8 bases, with 12 bases between the two germline ends. CDR1 SGHAT and CDR2 FQNNGV come from the germline V gene.